This T cell receptor (beta chain) stems from a study of T cells in Graves' hyperthyroidism and ophthalmopathy. Amplified TCR beta CDR3 regions derived from RNA transcripts. Using the HTBI primer set, a first-round RT-PCR was run on the TCR CDR3. TCRdb recomputed calls from the multiplex PCR reads with MiXCR, one row per CDR3 protein. The sample yields fewer than 450,000 distinct CDR3 sequences, 15% to 20% seen once. Germline values: CDR1 LNHDA, CDR2 SQIVND (reference sequence). Trimming removed 2 bases at V and 4 bases at J, with 14 bases between. This CDR3 region has 16 residues. Ahead of any ophthalmopathy symptoms, the blood sample was obtained at the first diagnosis of hyperthyroidism. Study conclusions and caveats: The authors' 13 V-J model separated ophthalmopathy from stable hyperthyroidism.

This clonotype was picked up a small number of times. What it recognizes is unknown. The sample taken for sequencing was blood. The origin of this receptor is a woman aged 25 to 39 with Graves' hyperthyroidism that later progressed to Graves' ophthalmopathy. The J gene is TRBJ2-2, the V gene TRBV19; possibly TRBD2 for D (6 bases). CDR3 residues: CASSIYASVGTGELFF. CDR3 nucleotide sequence: TGTGCCAGTAGTATATACGCTAGCGTGGGCACCGGGGAGCTGTTTTTT.